The clone carrying this T cell receptor beta chain was observed many times. As yet, its antigen is unknown. This sample is drawn from a study of neurological immune-mediated disorders. Study-wide results and caveats: One related-CDR3 cluster, which may be a signature, held the repertoires of 18 of 34 multiple sclerosis patients after phylogenetic grouping. Healthy controls had more TCR clonal expansion than multiple sclerosis, which showed the least, whereas HTLV-1-associated myelopathy showed the most. The absence of shared CDR3 amino acid sequences among expanded clones across subjects suggests private repertoires in all groups.

With 1 base removed from V and 6 bases from J, the gap between germline ends came to 7 bases. The germline V gene has CDR1 SGHTA and CDR2 FQGNSA. The CDR3 loop spans 13 amino acids. cDNA was made by 5'RACE with 10-nucleotide random UMIs. MiXCR, applied by TCRdb to the 5' RACE reads, yields one record per CDR3 protein. The table records under 70,000 distinct CDR3 sequences, approximately 3.4% of them present only once. Material for sequencing was PBMCs. The receptor was derived from a woman aged 50 to 60 with multiple sclerosis. V usage is TRBV7-2 and J usage is TRBJ1-5; D not resolved. This CDR3 is CASSLEGSQPQHF. For the CDR3, the DNA is TGTGCCAGCAGCTTAGAGGGTAGTCAGCCCCAGCATTTT. The entire variable domain, with the rest obtained from reference TRBV7-2 and TRBJ1-5, is as follows: GAGVSQSPSNKVTEKGKDVELRCDPISGHTALYWYRQSLGQGLEFLIYFQGNSAPDKSGLPSDRFSAERTGGSVSTLTIQRTQQEDSAVYLCASSLEGSQPQHFGDGTRLSIL.